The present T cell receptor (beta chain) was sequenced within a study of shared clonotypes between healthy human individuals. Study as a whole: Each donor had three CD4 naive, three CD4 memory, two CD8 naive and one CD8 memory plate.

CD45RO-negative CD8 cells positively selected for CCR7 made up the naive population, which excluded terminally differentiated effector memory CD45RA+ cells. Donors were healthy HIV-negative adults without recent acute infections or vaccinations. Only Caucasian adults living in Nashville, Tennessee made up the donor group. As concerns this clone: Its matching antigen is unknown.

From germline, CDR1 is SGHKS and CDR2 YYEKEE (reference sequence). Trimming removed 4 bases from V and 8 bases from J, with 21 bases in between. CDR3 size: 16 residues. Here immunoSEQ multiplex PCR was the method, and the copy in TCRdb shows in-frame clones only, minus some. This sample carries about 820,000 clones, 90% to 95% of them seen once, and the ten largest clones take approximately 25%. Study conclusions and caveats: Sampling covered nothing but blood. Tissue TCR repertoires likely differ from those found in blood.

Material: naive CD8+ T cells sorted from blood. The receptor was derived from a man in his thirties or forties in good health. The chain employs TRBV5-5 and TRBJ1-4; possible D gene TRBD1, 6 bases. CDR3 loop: CASSPRLAGEGEKLFF. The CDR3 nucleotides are TGTGCCAGCAGCCCAAGGTTGGCAGGGGAGGGCGAAAAACTGTTTTTT.